Listed below are T cell receptor beta chains from one sample, sequenced in a study of blood T cell repertoires in COVID-19. Sequencing was performed with immunoSEQ multiplex PCR; in TCRdb, only in-frame clones are kept and a portion is missing. The profile shows 250,000 or so clones, over 70% of them singletons. Sequenced material: peripheral blood. These receptors were taken from a woman aged 40 to 50 who had recovered from COVID-19. Both conserved end residues are part of each CDR3. Each record gives: clone size, J gene, D gene, V gene, CDR3 length, CDR3 DNA, CDR3 protein. A D gene is named only where the DNA matches it firmly. Some rows have no size entry. The others give once, few or many, or a class for an expanded clone.

>.|TRBJ1-1|TRBD1|TRBV7-2|16
TGTGCCAGCAGCGTATATGGACAGGGGTCGGGCACTGAAGCTTTCTTT
CASSVYGQGSGTEAFF
>.|TRBJ2-7|TRBD1|TRBV19|14
TGTGCCAGTAGTATACAGGGGGCCCTCTACGAGCAGTACTTC
CASSIQGALYEQYF
>.|TRBJ1-6|TRBD1|TRBV5-5|16
TGTGCCAGCAGCTTTTCCACGGTAGGACAGGGGTTACCCCTCCACTTT
CASSFSTVGQGLPLHF
>.|TRBJ1-1|.|TRBV11-3|16
TGTGCCAGCAGCTTAGATGGGAGGGGAAGGAACTCTGAAGCTTTCTTT
CASSLDGRGRNSEAFF
>.|TRBJ2-4|.|TRBV5-6|14
TGTGCCAGCAGCTTGCCGGGAGCCAAAAACATTCAGTACTTC
CASSLPGAKNIQYF
>.|TRBJ2-7|.|TRBV18|13
TGTGCCAGCTCACCTCCTAGTTCCTACGAGCAGTACTTC
CASSPPSSYEQYF
>once|TRBJ2-5|.|TRBV4-2|16
TGTGCCAGCAGCCCACCCGGGACATTTGGTATAGAGACCCAGTACTTC
CASSPPGTFGIETQYF
>.|TRBJ2-7|TRBD1|TRBV6-2/TRBV6-3|16
TGTGCCAGCAGTTACAGAGGGACAGCCTTTCTCTACGAGCAGTACTTC
CASSYRGTAFLYEQYF
>.|TRBJ2-3|TRBD1|TRBV5-1|16
TGCGCCAGCAGCTGGGGACAGGGGCGAGACACAGATACGCAGTATTTT
CASSWGQGRDTDTQYF
>.|TRBJ2-1|TRBD1|TRBV11-2|15
TGTGCCAGCAGTCCCGGACAGGGTCGGGGCAATGAGCAGTTCTTC
CASSPGQGRGNEQFF